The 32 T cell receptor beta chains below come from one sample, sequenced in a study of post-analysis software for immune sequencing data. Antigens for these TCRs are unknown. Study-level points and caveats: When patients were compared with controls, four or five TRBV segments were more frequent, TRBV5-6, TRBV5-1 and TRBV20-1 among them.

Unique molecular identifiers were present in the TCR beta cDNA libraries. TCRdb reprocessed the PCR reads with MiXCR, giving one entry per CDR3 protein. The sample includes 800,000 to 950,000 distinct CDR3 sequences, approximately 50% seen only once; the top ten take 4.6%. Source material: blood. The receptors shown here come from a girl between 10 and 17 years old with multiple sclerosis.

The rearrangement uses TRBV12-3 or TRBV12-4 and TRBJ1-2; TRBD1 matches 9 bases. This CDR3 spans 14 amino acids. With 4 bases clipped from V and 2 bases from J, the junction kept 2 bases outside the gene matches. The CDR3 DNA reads TGTGCCAGCAGTTACAGGGGGCGGAACTATGGCTACACCTTC. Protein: CASSYRGRNYGYTF.

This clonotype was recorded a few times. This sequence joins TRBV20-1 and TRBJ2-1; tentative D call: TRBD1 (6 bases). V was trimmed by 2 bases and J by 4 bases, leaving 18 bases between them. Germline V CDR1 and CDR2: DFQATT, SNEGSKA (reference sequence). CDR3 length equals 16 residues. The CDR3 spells CSARSPGGSRYNEQFF. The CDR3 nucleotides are TGCAGTGCTAGATCCCCTGGGGGCAGTAGGTACAATGAGCAGTTCTTC.

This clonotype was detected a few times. The CDR3 loop is CASSRSGWVGNQPQHF. CDR3 coding DNA: TGTGCCAGCAGCCGCTCCGGCTGGGTTGGCAATCAGCCCCAGCATTTT. The chain combines TRBV6-1 with TRBJ1-5; D is unclear. V was shortened by 6 bases and J by 2 bases, with 17 bases between the two germline ends. The CDR3 is 16 residues long. The germline gives CDR1 MNHNS, CDR2 SASEGT.

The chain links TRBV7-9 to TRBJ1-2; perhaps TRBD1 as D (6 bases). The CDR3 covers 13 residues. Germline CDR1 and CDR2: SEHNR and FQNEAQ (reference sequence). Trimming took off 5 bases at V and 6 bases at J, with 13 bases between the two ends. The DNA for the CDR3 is TGTGCCAGCAGCCATGGAGGGGGGGATGGCTACACCTTC. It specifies CASSHGGGDGYTF.

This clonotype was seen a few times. CDR3 sequence: CSVRGQGRSGTEAFF. The CDR3 DNA reads as TGCAGCGTTCGTGGTCAGGGGAGGTCGGGAACTGAAGCTTTCTTT. V is TRBV29-1 and J is TRBJ1-1; D is possibly TRBD1 (6 bases). V was trimmed by 5 bases and J by 5 bases, leaving 21 bases between them. Germline V gene sequence: CDR1 SQVTM, CDR2 ANQGSEA. The CDR3 length is 15 residues.

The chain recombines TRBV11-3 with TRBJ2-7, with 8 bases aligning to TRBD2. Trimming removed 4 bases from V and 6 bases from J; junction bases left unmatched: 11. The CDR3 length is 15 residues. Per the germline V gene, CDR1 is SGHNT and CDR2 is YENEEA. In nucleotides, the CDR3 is TGTGCCAGCAGCTCGGGACTAGAGGATTCCGGCGAGCAGTACTTC. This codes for CASSSGLEDSGEQYF.

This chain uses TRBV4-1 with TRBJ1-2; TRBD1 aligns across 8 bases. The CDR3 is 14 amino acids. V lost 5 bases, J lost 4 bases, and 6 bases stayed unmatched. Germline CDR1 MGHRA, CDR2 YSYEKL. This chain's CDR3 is CASSKARGPYGYTF. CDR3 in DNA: TGCGCCAGCAGCAAAGCCAGGGGGCCCTATGGCTACACCTTC.

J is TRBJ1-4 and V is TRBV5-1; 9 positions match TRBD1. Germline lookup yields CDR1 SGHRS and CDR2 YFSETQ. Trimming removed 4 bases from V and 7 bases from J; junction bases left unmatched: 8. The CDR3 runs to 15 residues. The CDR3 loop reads CASSPTGTGSEKLFF. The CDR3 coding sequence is TGCGCCAGCAGCCCAACCGGGACAGGGAGTGAAAAACTGTTTTTT.

CDR3 amino acids: CASMIRQGWEKLFF. The CDR3 DNA reads TGTGCCAGCATGATTAGACAGGGCTGGGAAAAACTGTTTTTT. This chain joins TRBV6-5 and TRBJ1-4, with 7 positions matching TRBD1. The germline gives CDR1 MNHEY, CDR2 SVGAGI. This CDR3 has 14 amino acids. Trimming at V came to 7 bases and at J to 8 bases, leaving 10 bases not matched to a gene.

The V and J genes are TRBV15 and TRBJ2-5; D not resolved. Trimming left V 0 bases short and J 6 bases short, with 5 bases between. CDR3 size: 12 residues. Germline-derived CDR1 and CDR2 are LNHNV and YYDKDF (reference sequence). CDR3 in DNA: TGTGCCACCAGCAGAGATCGACAGACCCAGTACTTC. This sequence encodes CATSRDRQTQYF. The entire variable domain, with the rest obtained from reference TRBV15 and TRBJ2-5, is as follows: DAMVIQNPRYQVTQFGKPVTLSCSQTLNHNVMYWYQQKSSQAPKLLFHYYDKDFNNEADTPDNFQSRRPNTSFCFLDIRSPGLGDTAMYLCATSRDRQTQYFGPGTRLLVL.

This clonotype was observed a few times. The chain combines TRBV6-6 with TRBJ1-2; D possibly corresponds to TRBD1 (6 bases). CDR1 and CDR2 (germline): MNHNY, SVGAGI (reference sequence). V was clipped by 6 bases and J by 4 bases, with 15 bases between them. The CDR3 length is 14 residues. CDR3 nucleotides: TGTGCCAGCAGCTTCGGACAGTTAAGCTATGGCTACACCTTC. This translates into CASSFGQLSYGYTF.

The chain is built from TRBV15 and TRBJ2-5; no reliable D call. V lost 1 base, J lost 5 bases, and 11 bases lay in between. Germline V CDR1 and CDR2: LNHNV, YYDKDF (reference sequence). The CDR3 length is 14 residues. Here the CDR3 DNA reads TGTGCCACCAGCAGAGGGGTGGGTCGGGAGACCCAGTACTTC. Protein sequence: CATSRGVGRETQYF.

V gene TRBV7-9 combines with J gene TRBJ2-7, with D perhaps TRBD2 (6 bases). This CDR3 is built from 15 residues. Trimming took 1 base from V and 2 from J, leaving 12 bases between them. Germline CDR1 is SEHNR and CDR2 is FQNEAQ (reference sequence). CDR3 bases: TGTGCCAGCAGCTTAGTTCGGGGAGGACCCTACGAGCAGTACTTC. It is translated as CASSLVRGGPYEQYF.

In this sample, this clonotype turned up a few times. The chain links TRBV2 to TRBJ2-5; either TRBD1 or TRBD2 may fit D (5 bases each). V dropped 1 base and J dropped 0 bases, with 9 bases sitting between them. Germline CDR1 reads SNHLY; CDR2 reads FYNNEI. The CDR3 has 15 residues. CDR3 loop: CASSEGGTYQETQYF. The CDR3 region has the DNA TGTGCCAGCAGTGAAGGGGGGACCTACCAAGAGACCCAGTACTTC. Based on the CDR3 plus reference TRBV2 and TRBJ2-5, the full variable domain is EPEVTQTPSHQVTQMGQEVILRCVPISNHLYFYWYRQILGQKVEFLVSFYNNEISEKSEIFDDQFSVERPDGSNFTLKIRSTKLEDSAMYFCASSEGGTYQETQYFGPGTRLLVL.

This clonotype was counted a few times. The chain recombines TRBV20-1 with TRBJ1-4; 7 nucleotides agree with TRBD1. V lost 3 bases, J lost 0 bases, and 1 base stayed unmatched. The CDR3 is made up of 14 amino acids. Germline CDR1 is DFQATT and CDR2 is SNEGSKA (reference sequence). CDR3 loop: CSASGTATNEKLFF. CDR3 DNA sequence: TGCAGTGCTAGTGGGACAGCAACTAATGAAAAACTGTTTTTT.

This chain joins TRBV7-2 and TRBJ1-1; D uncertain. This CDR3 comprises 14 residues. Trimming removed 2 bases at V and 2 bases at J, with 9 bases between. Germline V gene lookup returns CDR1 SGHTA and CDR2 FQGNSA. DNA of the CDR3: TGTGCCAGCAGCTTACAACCCGTCAACACTGAAGCTTTCTTT. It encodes CASSLQPVNTEAFF.

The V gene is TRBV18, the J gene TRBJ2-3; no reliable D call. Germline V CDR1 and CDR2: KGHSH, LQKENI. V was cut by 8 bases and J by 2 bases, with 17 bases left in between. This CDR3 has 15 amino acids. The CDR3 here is CASTTRNLDTDTQYF. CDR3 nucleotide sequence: TGTGCCAGCACGACCAGGAACTTAGACACAGATACGCAGTATTTT.

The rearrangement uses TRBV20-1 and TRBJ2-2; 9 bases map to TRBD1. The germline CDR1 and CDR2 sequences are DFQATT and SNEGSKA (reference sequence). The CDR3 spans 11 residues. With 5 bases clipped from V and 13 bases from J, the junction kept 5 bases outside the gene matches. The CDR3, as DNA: TGCAGTGCTCTAAAGGACAGGGGGCTGTTTTTT. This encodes CSALKDRGLFF.

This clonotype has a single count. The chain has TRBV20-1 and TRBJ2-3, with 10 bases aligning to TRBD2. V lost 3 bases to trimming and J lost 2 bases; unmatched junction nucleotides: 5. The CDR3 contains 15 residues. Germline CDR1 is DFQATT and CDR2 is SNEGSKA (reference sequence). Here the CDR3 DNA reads TGCAGTGCTAGGTCGCTAGCGGGGGACACAGATACGCAGTATTTT. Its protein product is CSARSLAGDTDTQYF.

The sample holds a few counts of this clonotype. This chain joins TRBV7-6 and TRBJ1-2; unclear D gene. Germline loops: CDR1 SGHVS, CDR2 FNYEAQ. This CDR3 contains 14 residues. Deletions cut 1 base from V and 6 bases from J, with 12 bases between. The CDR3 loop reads CASSLVPGEHGYTF. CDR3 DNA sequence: TGTGCCAGCAGCTTAGTGCCCGGCGAGCATGGCTACACCTTC. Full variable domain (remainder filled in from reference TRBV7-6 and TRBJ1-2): GAGVSQSPRYKVTKRGQDVALRCDPISGHVSLYWYRQALGQGPEFLTYFNYEAQQDKSGLPNDRFSAERPEGSISTLTIQRTEQRDSAMYRCASSLVPGEHGYTFGSGTRLTVV.

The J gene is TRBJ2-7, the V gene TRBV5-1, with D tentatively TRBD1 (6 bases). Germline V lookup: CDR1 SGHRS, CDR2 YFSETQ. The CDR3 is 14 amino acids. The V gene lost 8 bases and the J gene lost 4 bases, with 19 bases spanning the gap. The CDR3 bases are TGCGCCAGTAGCCTTAGGGGGTCCTATTACGAGCAGTACTTC. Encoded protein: CASSLRGSYYEQYF.

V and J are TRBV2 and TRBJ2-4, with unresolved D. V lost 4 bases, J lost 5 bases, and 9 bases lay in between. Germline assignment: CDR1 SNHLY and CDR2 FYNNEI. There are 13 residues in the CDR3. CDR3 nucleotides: TGTGCCAGCAGTGTGTTAGGCCAAAACATTCAGTACTTC. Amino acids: CASSVLGQNIQYF.

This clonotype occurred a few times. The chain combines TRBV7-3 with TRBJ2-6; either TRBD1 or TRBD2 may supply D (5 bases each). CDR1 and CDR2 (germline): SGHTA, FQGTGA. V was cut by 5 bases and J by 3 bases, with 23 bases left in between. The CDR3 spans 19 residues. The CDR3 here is CASSRSGGAGLFGANVLTF. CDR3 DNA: TGTGCCAGCAGCCGTAGTGGAGGCGCAGGGTTGTTTGGGGCCAACGTCCTGACTTTC.

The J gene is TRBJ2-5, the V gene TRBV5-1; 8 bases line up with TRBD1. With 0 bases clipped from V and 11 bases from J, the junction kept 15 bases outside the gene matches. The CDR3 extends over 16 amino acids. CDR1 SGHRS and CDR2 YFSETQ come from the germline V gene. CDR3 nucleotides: TGCGCCAGCAGCTTGGCCCGGCAGGGGGCTGGTTTGGAGCAGTACTTC. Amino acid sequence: CASSLARQGAGLEQYF.

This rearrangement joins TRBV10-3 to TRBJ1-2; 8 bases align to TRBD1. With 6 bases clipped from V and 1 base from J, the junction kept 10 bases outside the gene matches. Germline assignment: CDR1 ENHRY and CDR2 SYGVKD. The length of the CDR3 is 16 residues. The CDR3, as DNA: TGTGCCATCAGCGGGCAGGGACAGGAGCATAACTATGGCTACACCTTC. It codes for CAISGQGQEHNYGYTF.

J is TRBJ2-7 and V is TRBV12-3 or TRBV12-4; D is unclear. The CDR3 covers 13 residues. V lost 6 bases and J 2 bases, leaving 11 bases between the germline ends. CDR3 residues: CASRGTSTYEQYF. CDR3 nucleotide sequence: TGTGCCAGCAGGGGAACATCGACCTACGAGCAGTACTTC.

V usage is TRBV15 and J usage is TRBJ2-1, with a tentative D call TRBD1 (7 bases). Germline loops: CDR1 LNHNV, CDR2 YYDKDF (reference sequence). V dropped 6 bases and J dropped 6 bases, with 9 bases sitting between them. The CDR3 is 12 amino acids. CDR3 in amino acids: CATRQGGNEQFF. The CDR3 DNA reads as TGTGCCACCAGGCAGGGGGGCAATGAGCAGTTCTTC.

The CDR3 reads CSASGAGGRTYEQYF. The CDR3 coding sequence is TGCAGTGCTAGCGGGGCAGGGGGAAGGACCTACGAGCAGTACTTC. The rearrangement joins TRBV20-1 to TRBJ2-7; TRBD1 aligns across 7 bases. The V segment lost 3 bases and the J segment 2 bases; nucleotides outside the gene matches: 10. Looked up from germline, CDR1 is DFQATT and CDR2 is SNEGSKA (reference sequence). The length of the CDR3 is 15 residues.

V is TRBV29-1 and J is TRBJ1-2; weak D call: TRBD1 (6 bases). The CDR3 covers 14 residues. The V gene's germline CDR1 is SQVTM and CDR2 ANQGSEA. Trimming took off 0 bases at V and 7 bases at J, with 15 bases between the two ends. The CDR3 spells CSVEDWTGGAGYTF. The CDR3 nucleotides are TGCAGCGTTGAAGATTGGACTGGGGGGGCTGGCTACACCTTC.

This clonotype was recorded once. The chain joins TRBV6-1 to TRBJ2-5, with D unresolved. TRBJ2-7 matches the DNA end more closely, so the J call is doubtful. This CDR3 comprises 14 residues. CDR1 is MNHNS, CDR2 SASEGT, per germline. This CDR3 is CASSKLVERVEQYF. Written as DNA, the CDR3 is TGTGCCAGCAGTAAGTTAGTTGAAAGGGTCGAGCAGTACTTC.

CDR3 bases: TGTGCCAGCAGTCGGGGGGCTGGTGAGCAGTTCTTC. Translation gives CASSRGAGEQFF. The V gene is TRBV7-2, the J gene TRBJ2-1; possibly TRBD2 for D (7 bases). The CDR3 extends over 12 amino acids. The germline V gene has CDR1 SGHTA and CDR2 FQGNSA. The germline V and J ends were trimmed by 6 bases and 9 bases, with 12 bases remaining between them.

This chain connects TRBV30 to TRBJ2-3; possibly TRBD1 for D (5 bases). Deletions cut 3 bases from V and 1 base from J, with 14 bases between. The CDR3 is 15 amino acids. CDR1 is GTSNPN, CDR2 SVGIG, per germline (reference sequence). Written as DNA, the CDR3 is TGTGCCTGGAGGCTTAGGGGTTTCGGCACAGATACGCAGTATTTT. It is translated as CAWRLRGFGTDTQYF.